These 17 T cell receptor beta chains came from one sample sequenced in a study of vaccination and CD4 T cells after COVID-19. The Oncomine TCR Beta short-read assay was applied to DNA of cultured CD4+ T cells. TCRdb re-analysed the PCR reads in MiXCR, keeping a single row per CDR3 protein. The table has about 21,000 distinct CDR3 sequences, 44% seen once. These receptors lack a known antigen. This sample's treatment: approximately 10-day PBMC culture with coronavirus spike peptide pools or control peptides (ViraFEST assay). The starting material was CD4+ T cells from blood, cultured in vitro, obtained before SARS-CoV-2 vaccination. These receptors came from a human donor who had recovered from COVID-19.

This clonotype was counted between two and nine times. The chain combines TRBV6-1 with TRBJ1-2; D is unclear. Germline V lookup: CDR1 MNHNS, CDR2 SASEGT. V gave up 6 bases and J gave up 2 bases, with 7 bases separating them. There are 12 residues in the CDR3. The CDR3 spells CASSPANYGYTF. CDR3 DNA: TGTGCCAGCAGCCCAGCGAACTATGGCTACACCTTC.

V and J are TRBV27 and TRBJ1-2, with D perhaps matching TRBD1 (5 bases). Germline V gene lookup returns CDR1 MNHEY and CDR2 SMNVEV (reference sequence). The CDR3 contains 14 residues. The V and J ends lost 0 bases and 2 bases respectively, with 7 bases between them. The chain's CDR3 is CASSLSWGNYGYTF. The CDR3 coding sequence is TGTGCCAGCAGTTTATCGTGGGGCAACTATGGCTACACCTTC.

This chain joins TRBV30 and TRBJ1-5; D is uncertain. Germline V gene data show CDR1 as GTSNPN and CDR2 as SVGIG (reference sequence). This CDR3 comprises 16 residues. The germline V and J ends were trimmed by 0 bases and 2 bases, with 14 bases remaining between them. In DNA, the CDR3 is TGTGCCTGGAGTGTAGGCTGGGGTTACGGCAATCAGCCCCAGCATTTT. Encoded protein: CAWSVGWGYGNQPQHF.

V and J are TRBV6-1 and TRBJ1-5; unclear D gene. V lost 0 bases to trimming and J lost 0 bases, with 6 bases between them. Germline CDR1 is MNHNS and CDR2 is SASEGT. The CDR3 is 15 residues long. The CDR3 region is CASSEALGSNQPQHF. DNA for the CDR3: TGTGCCAGCAGTGAAGCTCTGGGTAGCAATCAGCCCCAGCATTTT.

This sequence joins TRBV6-1 and TRBJ2-7; TRBD2 agrees at 14 bases. V was clipped by 5 bases and J by 2 bases; unmatched bases: 14. Germline loops: CDR1 MNHNS, CDR2 SASEGT. The CDR3 is made up of 19 amino acids. The CDR3 is CASSRNPGTSGSPTYEQYF. The CDR3 DNA is TGTGCCAGCAGTCGAAACCCTGGGACTAGCGGGAGTCCAACCTACGAGCAGTACTTC.

This clonotype was found a few times. The chain recombines TRBV2 with TRBJ1-1, with D unclear. This CDR3 has 13 amino acids. V lost 6 bases, J lost 2 bases, and 10 bases lay in between. Germline V CDR1 and CDR2: SNHLY, FYNNEI. CDR3: CASSATANTEAFF. CDR3 in DNA: TGTGCCAGCAGCGCGACCGCTAACACTGAAGCTTTCTTT.

This chain links TRBV6-1 with TRBJ1-1; perhaps TRBD1 as D (5 bases). CDR1 and CDR2 (germline): MNHNS, SASEGT. CDR3 length: 16 amino acids. V gave up 1 base and J gave up 3 bases, with 15 bases separating them. Here the CDR3 DNA reads TGTGCCAGCAGTGAAGACCGGGGGTGGGGGGACACTGAAGCTTTCTTT. It encodes CASSEDRGWGDTEAFF.

This rearrangement joins TRBV29-1 to TRBJ1-1, with 7 bases that match TRBD1. Per germline, CDR1 SQVTM and CDR2 ANQGSEA. The V and J ends lost 2 bases and 1 base, in that order; junction bases with no gene match: 1. The CDR3 has 13 residues. The CDR3 reads CSVEKGANTEAFF. CDR3 nucleotide sequence: TGCAGCGTTGAAAAGGGGGCGAACACTGAAGCTTTCTTT.

This sequence joins TRBV20-1 and TRBJ1-5; a weak D match, TRBD1 (6 bases). Trimming removed 0 bases from V and 1 base from J, with 16 bases in between. The CDR3 sequence is 17 residues long. The V gene's germline CDR1 is DFQATT and CDR2 SNEGSKA (reference sequence). Here the CDR3 DNA reads TGCAGTGCTAGAGATCCGTCGGGGGCGGTCAGCAATCAGCCCCAGCATTTT. It codes for CSARDPSGAVSNQPQHF.

This clonotype was counted a few times. The CDR3 sequence is CASSRGRTGEQYF. The CDR3 DNA reads as TGTGCCAGCAGCCGGGGCCGGACCGGCGAGCAGTACTTC. The V gene is TRBV6-1, the J gene TRBJ2-7; D tentatively fits TRBD1 or TRBD2 (5 bases each). The CDR3 consists of 13 residues. Germline assignment: CDR1 MNHNS and CDR2 SASEGT. Trimming stripped 6 bases from V and 6 bases from J, with 15 bases between.

This sequence joins TRBV11-2 and TRBJ2-5; 11 bases are shared with TRBD2. CDR3 length: 14 residues. Germline CDR1 SGHAT, CDR2 FQNNGV. The V and J ends lost 5 bases and 5 bases, in that order; junction bases with no gene match: 4. The CDR3: CASSIPSGGETQYF. The CDR3 nucleotides read TGTGCCAGCAGCATTCCTAGCGGGGGGGAGACCCAGTACTTC.

V and J are TRBV4-1 and TRBJ1-1; D is undetermined. The germline CDR1 and CDR2 sequences are MGHRA and YSYEKL. V lost 0 bases, J lost 5 bases, and 16 bases lay in between. This CDR3 is built from 16 residues. The CDR3 DNA sequence: TGCGCCAGCAGCCAAGACGTGGCGGGGAGGTGGACTGAAGCTTTCTTT. This encodes CASSQDVAGRWTEAFF.

The chain is built from TRBV6-1 and TRBJ2-7; D unclear. This CDR3 is built from 13 residues. CDR1 is MNHNS, CDR2 SASEGT, per germline. V lost 6 bases and J 3 bases, leaving 12 bases between the germline ends. CDR3 in DNA: TGTGCCAGCAGCAGAGCCAGACTCTACGAGCAGTACTTC. This gives the protein CASSRARLYEQYF.

CDR3 sequence: CRAEGGLTSNTDTQYF. In DNA form, the CDR3 reads TGCAGAGCCGAAGGAGGCCTCACTTCAAACACAGATACGCAGTATTTT. The gene calls are TRBV20-1 and TRBJ2-3, with D maybe TRBD2 (5 bases). Germline CDR1 DFQATT, CDR2 SNEGSKA (reference sequence). The CDR3 is made up of 16 amino acids.

This clonotype was seen a few times. The V gene is TRBV19, the J gene TRBJ1-5; TRBD1 matches 11 bases. CDR3 length: 16 amino acids. The germline V gene has CDR1 LNHDA and CDR2 SQIVND (reference sequence). With V trimmed by 3 bases and J by 2 bases, 3 bases remained unmatched. The CDR3 protein is CASSMDRGQGNQPQHF. In DNA form, the CDR3 reads TGTGCCAGTAGTATGGACAGGGGGCAGGGCAATCAGCCCCAGCATTTT.

The chain is built from TRBV2 and TRBJ1-2, with D unresolved. There are 12 residues in the CDR3. Germline lookup yields CDR1 SNHLY and CDR2 FYNNEI. V was pared by 11 bases and J by 1 base, with 11 bases between. CDR3 amino acids: CAGGSYNYGYTF. As DNA, the CDR3 is TGTGCCGGCGGGTCCTATAACTATGGCTACACCTTC.

The V and J genes are TRBV20-1 and TRBJ2-3; 9 positions agree with TRBD2. This CDR3 spans 16 amino acids. Germline CDR1 and CDR2: DFQATT and SNEGSKA (reference sequence). The V and J ends lost 6 bases and 0 bases, in that order; junction bases with no gene match: 10. CDR3 region: CSAGGIAGVSTDTQYF. Written as DNA, the CDR3 is TGCAGTGCGGGGGGAATAGCGGGAGTGAGCACAGATACGCAGTATTTT.